The next 14 T cell receptor beta chains were all read from a single sample in a study of T cells in women clearing cervical HPV infection. Profiling relied on immunoSEQ multiplex PCR, and the TCRdb table lists in-frame clones only, not all of them. The listing records 39,000 or so clones. Sequenced material: blood buffy coat. These receptors were obtained from a woman between 18 and 69 years old with a cervical HPV16 infection that either progressed to CIN3+ or cleared (not recorded which).

As for this clone: The read ends 3 residues before the CDR3 terminus; that terminus is restored from the germline J gene. The chain is built from TRBV2 and TRBJ1-4; D gene unclear. The CDR3 contains 14 residues. The V end was cut by 8 bases, the J end by 5 bases, with 15 bases between. Germline CDR1 is SNHLY and CDR2 is FYNNEI. The CDR3 sequence: CASCLISTNEKLFF. The DNA read from the CDR3 is TGTGCCAGCTGCTTGATAAGCACGAATGAAAAA.

In the case of this clone: Coverage ceases 3 residues before the CDR3 finishes, and the germline J gene fills in the end. This rearrangement joins TRBV19 to TRBJ1-1; possibly TRBD1 for D (6 bases). Germline lookup yields CDR1 LNHDA and CDR2 SQIVND (reference sequence). Deletions cut 8 bases from V and 0 bases from J, with 13 bases between. The CDR3 has 14 amino acids. CDR3 DNA (partial): TGTGCCAGTGCTTTGGACAGCCTGAACACTGAA. It translates to CASALDSLNTE. The CDR3 reads in full as CASALDSLNTEAFF.

Note on this clone: The read ends 3 residues before the CDR3 terminus; that terminus is restored from the germline J gene. The J gene is TRBJ1-6, the V gene TRBV7-2, with a possible D match to TRBD1 (5 bases). Germline CDR1 is SGHTA and CDR2 is FQGNSA. Trimming removed 5 bases at V and 7 bases at J, with 12 bases between. The CDR3 covers 14 residues. CDR3 loop: CASSVTAWNSPLHF. Incomplete CDR3 DNA: TGTGCCAGCAGCGTGACAGCGTGGAATTCACCC.

In the case of this clone: The CDR3 goes on 3 residues after the read ends, and that part is filled in from the germline J gene. The chain recombines TRBV18 with TRBJ1-2; 7 nucleotides align to TRBD1. This CDR3 spans 15 amino acids. The V gene's germline CDR1 is KGHSH and CDR2 LQKENI. CDR3 in amino acids: CASSQTKGASYDYTF. The covered CDR3 bases are TGTGCCAGCTCACAAACTAAGGGGGCCTCCTACGAC.

Notes on this clone: The sequenced fragment ends 3 residues before the CDR3 boundary, so the rest is inferred from the germline J gene. V usage is TRBV5-1 and J usage is TRBJ2-1; 11 nucleotides agree with TRBD2. Trimming took 0 bases from V and 4 from J; bases not matched to a gene: 0. The CDR3 is 15 residues long. Germline V lookup: CDR1 SGHRS, CDR2 YFSETQ. The CDR3 DNA, read in part, is TGCGCCAGCAGCTTGGGACTAGCGGGATACAATGAG. Protein product: CASSLGLAGYNE. The entire CDR3 sequence reads CASSLGLAGYNEQFF. The variable domain in full, completed from reference TRBV5-1 and TRBJ2-1, reads KAGVTQTPRYLIKTRGQQVTLSCSPISGHRSVSWYQQTPGQGLQFLFEYFSETQRNKGNFPGRFSGRQFSNSRSEMNVSTLELGDSALYLCASSLGLAGYNEQFFGPGTRLTVL.

Comment on this clone: Read sequence stops 3 residues before the CDR3 end, and the germline J gene provides the missing end. This rearrangement joins TRBV7-2 to TRBJ2-3; 7 bases agree with TRBD1. This CDR3 comprises 15 residues. Germline V gene sequence: CDR1 SGHTA, CDR2 FQGNSA. V shed 6 bases, J shed 0 bases, and the junction held 6 bases outside the gene matches. The CDR3 bases that were read are TGTGCCAGCAGGAGGGACAGACAAAGCACAGATACG. Its protein is CASRRDRQSTDT. The CDR3 reads in full as CASRRDRQSTDTQYF. The complete variable domain, with remaining parts taken from reference TRBV7-2 and TRBJ2-3, reads GAGVSQSPSNKVTEKGKDVELRCDPISGHTALYWYRQSLGQGLEFLIYFQGNSAPDKSGLPSDRFSAERTGGSVSTLTIQRTQQEDSAVYLCASRRDRQSTDTQYFGPGTRLTVL.

Note on this clone: Read data end 3 residues before the CDR3 end; the end is taken from the germline J gene. This chain joins TRBV28 and TRBJ2-2; possible D gene TRBD2, 6 bases. The CDR3 has 15 amino acids. CDR1 MDHEN and CDR2 SYDVKM come from the germline V gene. Trimming took 3 bases from V and 4 from J, leaving 12 bases between them. The sequenced part of the CDR3 DNA is TGTGCCAGCAGTTTCCCCAGGAGGGGCACCGGGGAG. This gives the protein CASSFPRRGTGE. The CDR3 reads in full as CASSFPRRGTGELFF.

On this clone itself: The read ends 3 residues before the CDR3 terminus; that terminus is restored from the germline J gene. V is TRBV7-2 and J is TRBJ1-2, with D hard to call. Trimming cost V 5 bases and J 1 base, with 8 bases left between them. CDR1 is SGHTA, CDR2 FQGNSA, per germline. The CDR3 has 13 residues. CDR3 region: CASSREVNYGYTF. The DNA read from the CDR3 is TGTGCCAGCAGCCGAGAGGTTAACTATGGC.

Regarding this clone: The CDR3 is cut off 3 residues early in the read; its end comes from the germline J gene. The chain couples TRBV5-4 to TRBJ1-4; no reliable D call. CDR3 size: 13 residues. V was cut by 4 bases and J by 3 bases, with 7 bases left in between. CDR1 is SGHNT, CDR2 YYREEE, per germline (reference sequence). CDR3 loop: CASSPAANEKLFF. The CDR3 DNA, read in part, is TGTGCCAGCAGCCCTGCAGCTAATGAAAAA.

On this clone itself: Read data end 3 residues before the CDR3 end; the end is taken from the germline J gene. The J gene is TRBJ2-3, the V gene TRBV20-1; D unclear. This CDR3 has 14 residues. The V end lost 1 base, the J end lost 3 bases, and 11 bases lay between the germline ends. The germline V gene encodes CDR1 DFQATT and CDR2 SNEGSKA (reference sequence). Incomplete CDR3 DNA: TGCAGTGCTAGAGCTCAGCGCGGTACAGATACG. This gives the protein CSARAQRGTDT. The CDR3 in its entirety is CSARAQRGTDTQYF.

As to this clone: A junction boundary mismatches the germline segment, possibly from a read error. The read terminates 3 residues before the CDR3 end, so the remaining end is supplied by the germline J gene. The same CDR3 is also encoded by other DNA sequences in this sample. The chain links TRBV12-3 or TRBV12-4 to TRBJ1-3; 10 bases match TRBD1. This CDR3 comprises 17 residues. Incomplete CDR3 DNA: TGTGCCAGCAGTATCGCCGGGACAGGGGTCGAAGGAAACACG. Amino acid sequence: CASSIAGTGVEGNT. The CDR3 as a whole reads CASSIAGTGVEGNTIYF.

This clone is classed as medium-sized by frequency. Read sequence stops 3 residues before the CDR3 end, and the germline J gene provides the missing end. The chain links TRBV29-1 to TRBJ2-7, with TRBD1 matching over 11 bases. CDR1 and CDR2 from the germline V gene are SQVTM and ANQGSEA. CDR3 size: 13 residues. V lost 6 bases to trimming and J lost 6 bases; unmatched junction nucleotides: 7. The CDR3 DNA, read in part, is TGCAGCGTCGGACAGGGGGCGAGCCCCGAG. This sequence encodes CSVGQGASPE. The whole CDR3 protein reads CSVGQGASPEQYF.

CDR3: CASSERGYNYEQYF. The covered CDR3 bases are TGTGCCAGCAGTGAAAGGGGATACAACTACGAG. The rearrangement joins TRBV6-1 to TRBJ2-7, with a weak D call TRBD1 (5 bases). The read is 3 residues too short to cover the CDR3 end, so that end is filled in from the germline J gene. From germline, CDR1 is MNHNS and CDR2 SASEGT. The CDR3 consists of 14 residues. Trimming took 2 bases from V and 3 from J, leaving 11 bases between them.

Incomplete CDR3 DNA: TGCGCCAGCAGCTTGACGCCCCGGGCAGGGCGGGGAAGCAATCAGCCC. As protein: CASSLTPRAGRGSNQP. The entire CDR3 protein is CASSLTPRAGRGSNQPQHF. The rearrangement joins TRBV5-1 to TRBJ1-5, with D perhaps matching TRBD1 (5 bases). The read halts 3 residues ahead of the CDR3 end, with the missing end drawn from the germline J gene. CDR3 size: 19 residues. The ends were cut back, 1 base at V and 1 base at J, with 21 bases in the middle. Germline CDR1 SGHRS, CDR2 YFSETQ. Combining the CDR3 with reference TRBV5-1 and TRBJ1-5 gives the whole variable domain KAGVTQTPRYLIKTRGQQVTLSCSPISGHRSVSWYQQTPGQGLQFLFEYFSETQRNKGNFPGRFSGRQFSNSRSEMNVSTLELGDSALYLCASSLTPRAGRGSNQPQHFGDGTRLSIL.